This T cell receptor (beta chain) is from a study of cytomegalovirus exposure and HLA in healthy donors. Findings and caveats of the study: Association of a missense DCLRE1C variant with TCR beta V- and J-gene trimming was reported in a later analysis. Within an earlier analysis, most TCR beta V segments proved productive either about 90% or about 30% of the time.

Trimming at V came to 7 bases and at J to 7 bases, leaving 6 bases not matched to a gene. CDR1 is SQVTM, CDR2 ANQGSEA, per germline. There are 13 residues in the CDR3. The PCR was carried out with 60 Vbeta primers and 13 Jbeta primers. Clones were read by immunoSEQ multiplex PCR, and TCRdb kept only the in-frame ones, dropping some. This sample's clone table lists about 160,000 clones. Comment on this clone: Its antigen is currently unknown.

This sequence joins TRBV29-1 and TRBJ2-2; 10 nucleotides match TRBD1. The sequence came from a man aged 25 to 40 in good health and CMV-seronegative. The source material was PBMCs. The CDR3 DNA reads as TGCAGCGCGCGGGGGACAGGGGACGGGGAGCTGTTTTTT. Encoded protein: CSARGTGDGELFF.